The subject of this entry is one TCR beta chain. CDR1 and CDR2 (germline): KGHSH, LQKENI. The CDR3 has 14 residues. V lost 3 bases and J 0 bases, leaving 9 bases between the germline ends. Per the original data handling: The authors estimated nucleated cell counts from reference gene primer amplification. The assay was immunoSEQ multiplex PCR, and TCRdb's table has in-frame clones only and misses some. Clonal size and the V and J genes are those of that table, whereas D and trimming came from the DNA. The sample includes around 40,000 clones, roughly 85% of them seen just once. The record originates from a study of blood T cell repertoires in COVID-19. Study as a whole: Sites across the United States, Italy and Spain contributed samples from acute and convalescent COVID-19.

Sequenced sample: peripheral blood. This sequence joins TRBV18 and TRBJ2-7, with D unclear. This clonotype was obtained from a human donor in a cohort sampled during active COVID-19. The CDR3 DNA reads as TGTGCCAGCTCACCCAGCCGGAGCTCCTACGAGCAGTACTTC. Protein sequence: CASSPSRSSYEQYF.